A few counts support the clone carrying this T cell receptor (beta chain). V lost 0 bases and J lost 3, with 11 bases in between. Germline CDR1 and CDR2: SGHRS and YFSETQ. This CDR3 spans 15 amino acids. The record originates from a study of T-cell reconstitution after alpha-beta-depleted transplantation in children. Preparation of the TCRbeta library involved a method that used unique molecular identifiers. TCRdb reprocessed the PCR reads with MiXCR, giving one entry per CDR3 protein. The profile shows approximately 420,000 distinct CDR3 sequences, 9.5% to 13% of them singletons. This TCR came from a human donor who donated a stem cell graft to a child with acute myeloid leukemia. The rearrangement links TRBV5-1 to TRBJ2-3, with no clear D. The source was PBMCs from the stem cell graft donor, collected from the stem cell graft. The CDR3 DNA sequence: TGCGCCAGCAGCTTGGGGCTTTACGGGACAGATACGCAGTATTTT. Translating gives CASSLGLYGTDTQYF. Full variable domain (missing parts from reference TRBV5-1 and TRBJ2-3): KAGVTQTPRYLIKTRGQQVTLSCSPISGHRSVSWYQQTPGQGLQFLFEYFSETQRNKGNFPGRFSGRQFSNSRSEMNVSTLELGDSALYLCASSLGLYGTDTQYFGPGTRLTVL.